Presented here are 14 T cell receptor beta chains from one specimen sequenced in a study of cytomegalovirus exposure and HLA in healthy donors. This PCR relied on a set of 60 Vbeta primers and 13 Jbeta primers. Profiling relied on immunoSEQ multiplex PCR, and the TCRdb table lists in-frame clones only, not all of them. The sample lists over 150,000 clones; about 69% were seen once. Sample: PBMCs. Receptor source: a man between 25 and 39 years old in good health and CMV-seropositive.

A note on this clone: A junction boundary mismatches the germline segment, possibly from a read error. CDR3 region: CASSAEGRGTNPGELFF. DNA of the CDR3: TGTGCCAGCAGCGCCGAGGGGCGGGGGACGAACCCCGGGGAGCTGTTTTTT. The chain has TRBV9 and TRBJ2-2; 7 bases are shared with TRBD2. The V gene's germline CDR1 is SGDLS and CDR2 YYNGEE. The CDR3 is 17 residues long.

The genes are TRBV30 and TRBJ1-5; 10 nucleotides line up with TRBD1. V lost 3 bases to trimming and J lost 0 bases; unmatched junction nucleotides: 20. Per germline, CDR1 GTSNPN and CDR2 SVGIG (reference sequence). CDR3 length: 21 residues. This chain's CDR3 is CAWSSPGQGRGGSYSNQPQHF. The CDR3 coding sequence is TGTGCCTGGAGCTCCCCGGGACAGGGGAGGGGAGGATCTTATAGCAATCAGCCCCAGCATTTT.

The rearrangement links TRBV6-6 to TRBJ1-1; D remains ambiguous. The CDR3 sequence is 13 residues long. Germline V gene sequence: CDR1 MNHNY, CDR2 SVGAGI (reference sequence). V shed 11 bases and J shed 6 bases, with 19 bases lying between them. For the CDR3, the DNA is TGTGCCTCAGGTGAGGTGCGGGAGGCTGAAGCTTTCTTT. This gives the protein CASGEVREAEAFF.

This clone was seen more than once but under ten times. CDR3 nucleotide sequence: TGTGCTAGTGGTCTGGGGGGGCGCAGCACTGAAGCTTTCTTT. As protein: CASGLGGRSTEAFF. The chain employs TRBV12-5 and TRBJ1-1; D perhaps matches TRBD1 (6 bases). The germline CDR1 and CDR2 sequences are LGHNT and FRNRAP. The CDR3 consists of 14 residues. V was clipped by 5 bases and J by 4 bases, with 14 bases between them.

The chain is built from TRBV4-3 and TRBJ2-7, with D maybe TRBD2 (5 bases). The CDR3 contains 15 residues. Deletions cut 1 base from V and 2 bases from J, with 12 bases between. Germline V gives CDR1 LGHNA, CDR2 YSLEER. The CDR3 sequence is CASSQGRLAPYEQYF. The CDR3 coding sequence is TGCGCCAGCAGCCAAGGCAGGTTAGCGCCCTACGAGCAGTACTTC.

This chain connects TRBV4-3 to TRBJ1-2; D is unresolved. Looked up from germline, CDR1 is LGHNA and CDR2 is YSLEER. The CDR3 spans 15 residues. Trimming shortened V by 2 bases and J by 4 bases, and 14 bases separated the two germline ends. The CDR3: CASSQSRAGGYGYTF. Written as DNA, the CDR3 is TGCGCCAGCAGCCAAAGTCGGGCGGGAGGCTATGGCTACACCTTC.

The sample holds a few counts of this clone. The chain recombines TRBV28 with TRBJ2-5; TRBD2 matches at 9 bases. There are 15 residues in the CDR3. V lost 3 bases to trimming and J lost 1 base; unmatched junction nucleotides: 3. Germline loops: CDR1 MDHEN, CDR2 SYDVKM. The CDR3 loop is CASSLSSGTQETQYF. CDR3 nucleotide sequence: TGTGCCAGCAGTTTGTCTAGCGGGACCCAAGAGACCCAGTACTTC.

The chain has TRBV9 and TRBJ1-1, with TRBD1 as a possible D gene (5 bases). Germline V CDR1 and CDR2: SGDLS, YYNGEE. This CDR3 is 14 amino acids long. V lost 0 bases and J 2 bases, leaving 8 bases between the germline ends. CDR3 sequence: CASSVVDSNTEAFF. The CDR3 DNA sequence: TGTGCCAGCAGCGTAGTAGACAGCAACACTGAAGCTTTCTTT. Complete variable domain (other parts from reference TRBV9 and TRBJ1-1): DSGVTQTPKHLITATGQRVTLRCSPRSGDLSVYWYQQSLDQGLQFLIQYYNGEERAKGNILERFSAQQFPDLHSELNLSSLELGDSALYFCASSVVDSNTEAFFGQGTRLTVV.

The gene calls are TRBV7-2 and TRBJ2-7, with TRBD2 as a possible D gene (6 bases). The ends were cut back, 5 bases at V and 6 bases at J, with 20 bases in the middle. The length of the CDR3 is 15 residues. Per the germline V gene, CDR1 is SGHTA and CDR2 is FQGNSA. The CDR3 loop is CASSPRNPGAGEQYF. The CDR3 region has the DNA TGTGCCAGCAGCCCCAGGAATCCGGGAGCAGGCGAGCAGTACTTC.

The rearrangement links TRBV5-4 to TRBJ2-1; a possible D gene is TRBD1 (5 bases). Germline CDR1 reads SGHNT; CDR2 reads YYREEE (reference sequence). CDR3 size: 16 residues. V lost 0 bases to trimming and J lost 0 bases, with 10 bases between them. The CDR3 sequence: CASSLGQGGSYNEQFF. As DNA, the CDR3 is TGTGCCAGCAGCTTGGGGCAGGGTGGCTCCTACAATGAGCAGTTCTTC.

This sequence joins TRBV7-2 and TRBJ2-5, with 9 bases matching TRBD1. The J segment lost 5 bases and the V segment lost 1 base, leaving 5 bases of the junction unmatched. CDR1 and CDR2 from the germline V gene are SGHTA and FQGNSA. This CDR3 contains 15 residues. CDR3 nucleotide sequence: TGTGCCAGCAGCTTAGTAGTGGACAGGGGCGAGACCCAGTACTTC. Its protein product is CASSLVVDRGETQYF.

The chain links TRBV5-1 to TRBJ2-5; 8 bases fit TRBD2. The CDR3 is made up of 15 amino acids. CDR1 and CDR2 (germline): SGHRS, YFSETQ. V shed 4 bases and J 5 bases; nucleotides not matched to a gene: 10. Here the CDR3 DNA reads TGCGCCAGCAGCCCCCTCGGGGGGGGCCGGGAGACCCAGTACTTC. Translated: CASSPLGGGRETQYF. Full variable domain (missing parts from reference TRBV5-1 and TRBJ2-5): KAGVTQTPRYLIKTRGQQVTLSCSPISGHRSVSWYQQTPGQGLQFLFEYFSETQRNKGNFPGRFSGRQFSNSRSEMNVSTLELGDSALYLCASSPLGGGRETQYFGPGTRLLVL.

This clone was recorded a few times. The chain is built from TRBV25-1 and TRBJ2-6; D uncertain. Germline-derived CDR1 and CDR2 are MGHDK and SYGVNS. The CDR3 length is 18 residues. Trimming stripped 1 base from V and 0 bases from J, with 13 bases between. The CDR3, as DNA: TGTGCCAGCAGTGAATTAGGAGTACGGTACTCTGGGGCCAACGTCCTGACTTTC. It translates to CASSELGVRYSGANVLTF.

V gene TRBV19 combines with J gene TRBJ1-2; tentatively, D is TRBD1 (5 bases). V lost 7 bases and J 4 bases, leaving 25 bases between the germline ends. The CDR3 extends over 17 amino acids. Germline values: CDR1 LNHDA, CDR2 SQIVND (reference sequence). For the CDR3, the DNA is TGTGCCAGTACCACATACCTCAGGGAACCCTTTTCCTATGGCTACACCTTC. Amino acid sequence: CASTTYLREPFSYGYTF.